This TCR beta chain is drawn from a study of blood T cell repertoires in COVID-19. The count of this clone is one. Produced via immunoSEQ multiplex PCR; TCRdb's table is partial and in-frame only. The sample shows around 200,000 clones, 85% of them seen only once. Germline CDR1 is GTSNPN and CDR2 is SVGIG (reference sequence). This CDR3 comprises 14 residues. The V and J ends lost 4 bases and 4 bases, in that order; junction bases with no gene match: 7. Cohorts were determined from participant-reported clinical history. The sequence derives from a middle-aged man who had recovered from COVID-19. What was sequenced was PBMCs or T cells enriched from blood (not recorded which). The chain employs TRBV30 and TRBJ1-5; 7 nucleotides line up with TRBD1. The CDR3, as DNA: TGTGCCTGGACCACAGGGGTTGGGAATCAGCCCCAGCATTTT. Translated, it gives CAWTTGVGNQPQHF.